This note documents a single T cell receptor beta chain sequence. Profiling relied on immunoSEQ multiplex PCR, and the TCRdb table lists in-frame clones only, not all of them. The table records 15,000 to 20,000 clones, approximately 83% of them present only once. Germline loops: CDR1 MNHEY, CDR2 SVGAGI. This CDR3 is built from 14 residues. V was clipped by 0 bases and J by 7 bases, with 13 bases between them. This entry comes from a study of OX40 agonist ivuxolimab in advanced cancers. The receptor was derived from an adult with an advanced solid tumor such as melanoma, head and neck, liver or kidney cancer. The chain joins TRBV6-5 to TRBJ2-7, with TRBD2 as a possible D gene (6 bases). The sample in question was CD4+ or CD8+ T cells sorted from blood, obtained in a trial of the OX40 agonist ivuxolimab. CDR3 protein: CASSYSRFGGEQYF. The CDR3 region has the DNA TGTGCCAGCAGTTACTCGAGGTTTGGGGGGGAGCAGTACTTC.